This TCR beta chain came from a study of beta chain features in type 1 diabetes. The study reverse transcribed the entire isolated RNA, so it sequenced expressed TCRB transcripts. Clones were read by immunoSEQ multiplex PCR, and TCRdb kept only the in-frame ones, dropping some. The data show hundreds of thousands of clones, with roughly 13% seen just once and about 0.02% held by the top ten. Germline V gene lookup returns CDR1 SGHDT and CDR2 YYEEEE. The CDR3 covers 10 residues. Trimming took 7 bases from V and 7 from J, leaving 5 bases between them. About this clone: Its antigen is undetermined.

Study-level results: All four CD4+ subsets of Type 1 diabetes patients contained TCRB CDR3s that were moderately but significantly shorter.

This chain uses TRBV5-6 with TRBJ1-4, with D perhaps TRBD1 (5 bases). The sequencing sample was made of naive CD4+ T cells from blood. The clonotype comes from a man between 18 and 29 years old with type 1 diabetes. CDR3 amino acids: CASGAEKLFF. The CDR3, as DNA: TGTGCCAGCGGGGCTGAAAAACTGTTTTTT.